This T cell receptor (beta chain) was identified during a study of glioma-infiltrating T cells. This CDR3 has 14 residues. Germline V gene lookup returns CDR1 MNHNS and CDR2 SASEGT. The V and J ends lost 6 bases and 9 bases respectively, with 18 bases between them. Amplification of TCR alpha and beta CDR3 regions from RNA used iRepertoire nested multiplex PCR. Tissue mRNA or PBMC total RNA, roughly 100-400 ng, went into one-step reverse transcription and amplification. TCRdb fed the multiplex PCR reads into MiXCR, producing one record per CDR3 protein. The sample lists roughly 100,000 distinct CDR3 sequences, around 30% occurring once. The sample holds many counts of this clonotype.

The rearrangement links TRBV6-1 to TRBJ2-1; either TRBD1 or TRBD2 may fit D (6 bases each). The source is a human donor with low-grade glioma or glioblastoma, undergoing nonglioma brain surgery, or in good health (not recorded which). The sequencing sample was made of glioma tissue, nonneoplastic brain tissue, or PBMCs (not recorded which). Here the CDR3 DNA reads TGTGCCAGCAGGTCGTTGGGGGGCTATGGTGAGCAGTTCTTC. Residues: CASRSLGGYGEQFF.